The 13 T cell receptor beta chains reported below all come from one sample, sequenced in a study of cytomegalovirus exposure and HLA in healthy donors. 60 Vbeta and 13 Jbeta primers were used in PCR. Sequenced by immunoSEQ multiplex PCR; TCRdb stores in-frame clones only, minus some. The sample has some 160,000 clones, around 85% seen once. The specimen sequenced was PBMCs. Source of these receptors: a male donor in good health and CMV-seronegative.

This chain uses TRBV27 with TRBJ1-6; TRBD1 is a possible D gene (6 bases). The CDR3 is 18 residues long. Germline-derived CDR1 and CDR2 are MNHEY and SMNVEV (reference sequence). V lost 6 bases and J lost 0, with 18 bases in between. The CDR3 protein is CASSARGPYSSYNSPLHF. The CDR3 region has the DNA TGTGCCAGCAGCGCCAGGGGCCCGTACAGCTCCTATAATTCACCCCTCCACTTT.

The chain employs TRBV5-1 and TRBJ2-1, with 15 nucleotides matching TRBD2. The germline V gene has CDR1 SGHRS and CDR2 YFSETQ. The junction had 6 bases not matched to a gene; V was cut back by 4 bases and J by 4 bases. CDR3 size: 17 residues. This CDR3 is CASSAPGLAGGYNEQFF. DNA of the CDR3: TGCGCCAGCAGCGCCCCGGGACTAGCGGGGGGATACAATGAGCAGTTCTTC.

The rearrangement links TRBV6-5 to TRBJ2-3; D is unresolved. Trimming stripped 0 bases from V and 3 bases from J, with 7 bases between. The germline V gene encodes CDR1 MNHEY and CDR2 SVGAGI. CDR3 size: 14 residues. The CDR3 coding sequence is TGTGCCAGCAGTTACTCTGACACAACAGATACGCAGTATTTT. It translates to CASSYSDTTDTQYF.

Here the CDR3 DNA reads TGTGCCAGCAGTTTGAACCGCCGCCTATTCAATGAGCAGTTCTTC. Its protein is CASSLNRRLFNEQFF. This chain links TRBV6-5 with TRBJ2-1, with D unresolved. Germline CDR1 and CDR2: MNHEY and SVGAGI. V was trimmed by 4 bases and J by 6 bases, leaving 16 bases between them. CDR3 size: 15 residues.

The chain couples TRBV4-1 to TRBJ1-5; no reliable D call. Germline V gene data show CDR1 as MGHRA and CDR2 as YSYEKL. The V end lost 1 base, the J end lost 5 bases, and 12 bases lay between the germline ends. The CDR3 totals 15 residues. CDR3 loop: CASSQVAQRDQPQHF. The CDR3 DNA reads TGCGCCAGCAGCCAAGTAGCGCAGCGGGATCAGCCCCAGCATTTT.

The chain is built from TRBV29-1 and TRBJ2-7, with 9 positions matching TRBD2. From germline, CDR1 is SQVTM and CDR2 ANQGSEA. This CDR3 spans 13 amino acids. V was pared by 4 bases and J by 2 bases, with 3 bases of the junction left unmatched. The CDR3 nucleotides are TGCAGCGTTGGTAGCGGGGGCACCTACGAGCAGTACTTC. Its translation: CSVGSGGTYEQYF.

This chain connects TRBV6-5 to TRBJ2-2, with 8 bases lining up with TRBD1. CDR1 is MNHEY, CDR2 SVGAGI, per germline. The CDR3 extends over 15 amino acids. The ends lost 6 bases at V and 0 bases at J; junction bases unmatched: 3. CDR3 bases: TGTGCCAGCAGGAAACAGGGGGCGAACACCGGGGAGCTGTTTTTT. Translation: CASRKQGANTGELFF.

This clone was observed a few times. One junction end does not reproduce the germline sequence, and a read error may be involved. The chain has TRBV9 and TRBJ2-1, with 8 bases lining up with TRBD1. The CDR3 has 12 amino acids. From germline, CDR1 is SGDLS and CDR2 YYNGEE. The CDR3 spells CASSVADRGLIF. In DNA, the CDR3 is TGTGCCAGCAGCGTAGCAGACAGGGGTCTAATCTTC.

The chain has TRBV18 and TRBJ1-5; no definite D call. This CDR3 contains 13 residues. Trimming left V 2 bases short and J 5 bases short, with 7 bases between. Germline CDR1 reads KGHSH; CDR2 reads LQKENI. CDR3 protein: CASSPTADQPQHF. CDR3 bases: TGTGCCAGCTCACCAACGGCGGATCAGCCCCAGCATTTT.

The rearrangement joins TRBV7-8 to TRBJ2-7; maybe TRBD1 (6 bases). The germline V and J ends were trimmed by 3 bases and 2 bases, with 14 bases remaining between them. Germline V gives CDR1 SGHVS, CDR2 FQNEAQ. This CDR3 is built from 15 residues. CDR3 DNA: TGTGCCAGCAGCTTTGGGTGGGGGCGCGCCTACGAGCAGTACTTC. Protein product: CASSFGWGRAYEQYF.

The gene calls are TRBV5-1 and TRBJ2-1; 12 bases align to TRBD2. The V segment lost 0 bases and the J segment 4 bases; nucleotides outside the gene matches: 2. CDR1 and CDR2 (germline): SGHRS, YFSETQ. The CDR3 has 16 amino acids. CDR3 sequence: CASSLATSGGYNEQFF. As DNA, the CDR3 is TGCGCCAGCAGCTTGGCCACTAGCGGGGGGTACAATGAGCAGTTCTTC.

This chain joins TRBV5-1 and TRBJ1-3; 7 bases are shared with TRBD1. The V gene end was trimmed by 7 bases and the J gene end by 0 bases; junction bases not matched to a gene: 7. Germline CDR1 reads SGHRS; CDR2 reads YFSETQ. There are 15 residues in the CDR3. This chain's CDR3 is CASQTGPSSGNTIYF. As DNA, the CDR3 is TGCGCCAGCCAGACAGGGCCGAGCTCTGGAAACACCATATATTTT.

Only a few counts were recorded for this clone. The chain recombines TRBV5-1 with TRBJ1-1; D is possibly TRBD1 (6 bases). Trimming shortened V by 6 bases and J by 0 bases, and 18 bases separated the two germline ends. Germline V gene lookup returns CDR1 SGHRS and CDR2 YFSETQ. This CDR3 contains 16 residues. The CDR3 DNA is TGCGCCAGCAAAACAGGGCGGTACCCCATGAACACTGAAGCTTTCTTT. It codes for CASKTGRYPMNTEAFF. The full variable domain, with the rest looked up from reference TRBV5-1 and TRBJ1-1, is KAGVTQTPRYLIKTRGQQVTLSCSPISGHRSVSWYQQTPGQGLQFLFEYFSETQRNKGNFPGRFSGRQFSNSRSEMNVSTLELGDSALYLCASKTGRYPMNTEAFFGQGTRLTVV.